This T cell receptor (beta chain) was sequenced for a study of molecular identifiers for immune sequencing clone quantification. TCR libraries were built in bulk with a published protocol and specific TCR primers. TCRdb independently ran MiXCR on the PCR reads; one entry per CDR3 protein. The data show 100,000 or so distinct CDR3 sequences, around a third seen once. General observations from the study: Spiked Jurkat TCR RNA from one cell was reportedly detectable among around 960,000 naive cells.

Concerning this clonotype itself: The target antigen is unknown.

V lost 0 bases, J lost 4 bases, and 11 bases lay in between. Germline CDR1 reads SGDLS; CDR2 reads YYNGEE. The CDR3 is 15 amino acids. The sequence derives from a human donor in good health. Some libraries in this study had Jurkat cell RNA spiked in. The chain is built from TRBV9 and TRBJ2-1; possibly TRBD2 for D (6 bases). The sequenced material came from naive CD8+ T cells from blood, with Jurkat cell RNA spiked in. The subset denotes: FACS-sorted CD8+CD4-CCR7+CD45RA+ naive T cells. The DNA of the CDR3 is TGTGCCAGCAGCGTAGCACCTAGCGAATACAATGAGCAGTTCTTC. Amino acids: CASSVAPSEYNEQFF.